This TCR beta chain was identified in a study of PD-1 blockade in classical Hodgkin lymphoma. Only in-frame clones appear in the TCRdb table, and some are missing; sequencing was by immunoSEQ multiplex PCR. The data contain about 28,000 clones, around 80% of them singletons. This sample's time point: cycle 4 day 1 (C4D1), after less than seven weeks of nivolumab. With no exception, relapse followed autologous stem cell transplantation in all patients, and brentuximab vedotin exposure varied. The CDR3 has 15 amino acids. Germline CDR1 SGHRS, CDR2 YFSETQ. V was clipped by 4 bases and J by 7 bases, with 17 bases between them.

The specimen comprised peripheral blood mononuclear cells (PBMCs), sampled before the fourth cycle of nivolumab. This receptor was obtained from a human donor with classical Hodgkin lymphoma. The chain couples TRBV5-1 to TRBJ2-2; tentatively, D is TRBD1 (6 bases). The CDR3 bases are TGCGCCAGCAGCACGGACAGCAAATACGTCGGGGAGCTGTTTTTT. Protein sequence: CASSTDSKYVGELFF.